One sample yielded the 11 T cell receptor beta chains listed below, sequenced in a study of PD-1 blockade in mismatch repair-deficient tumors. Sequenced by immunoSEQ multiplex PCR; TCRdb stores in-frame clones only, minus some. Altogether around 51,000 clones are present, 81% being singletons, with the ten largest covering about 8.3%. The sample consisted of peripheral blood, taken 20 weeks after starting pembrolizumab. These receptors were taken from an adult with mismatch repair-deficient cancer.

This clone was seen more than once but under ten times. This chain uses TRBV13 with TRBJ2-3; tentatively, D is TRBD2 (7 bases). CDR3 length equals 14 residues. Germline V gives CDR1 PRHDT, CDR2 FYEKMQ (reference sequence). Trimming stripped 3 bases from V and 6 bases from J, with 13 bases between. As DNA, the CDR3 is TGTGCCAGCAGCTTTCGGGGGGCAGGGGATACGCAGTATTTT. This sequence encodes CASSFRGAGDTQYF.

The chain carries TRBV6-6 and TRBJ1-2; no clear D. The CDR3 has 12 residues. V was cut by 2 bases and J by 8 bases, with 9 bases left in between. The germline gives CDR1 MNHNY, CDR2 SVGAGI (reference sequence). The CDR3 DNA sequence: TGTGCCAGCAGTTACAAGACCGGAGGCTACACCTTC. Encoded protein: CASSYKTGGYTF.

The gene calls are TRBV11-2 and TRBJ2-7; D is unclear. CDR3 size: 13 residues. Germline V gene data show CDR1 as SGHAT and CDR2 as FQNNGV. V was cut by 2 bases and J by 9 bases, with 14 bases left in between. CDR3 sequence reads: CASSLSDGQGQYF. The CDR3 nucleotides read TGTGCCAGCAGCTTAAGCGACGGGCAAGGGCAGTACTTC.

The chain recombines TRBV5-5 with TRBJ1-4, with TRBD1 as a possible D gene (6 bases). There are 13 residues in the CDR3. Germline CDR1 and CDR2: SGHKS and YYEKEE (reference sequence). With 4 bases removed from V and 8 bases from J, the gap between germline ends came to 12 bases. The CDR3 DNA follows: TGTGCCAGCAGCCCAGGGGTTTGGGAAAAACTGTTTTTT. Its translation: CASSPGVWEKLFF.

V is TRBV9 and J is TRBJ1-2; the D is unclear. Trimming removed 0 bases at V and 4 bases at J, with 13 bases between. This CDR3 is 15 amino acids long. Germline V CDR1 and CDR2: SGDLS, YYNGEE. Here the CDR3 reads CASSVDGNLGYGYTF. DNA of the CDR3: TGTGCCAGCAGCGTAGATGGAAACCTAGGCTATGGCTACACCTTC.

The chain couples TRBV11-3 to TRBJ2-7; TRBD1 agrees at 8 bases. Germline lookup yields CDR1 SGHNT and CDR2 YENEEA. The CDR3 consists of 14 residues. V lost 4 bases and J lost 3; bases outside the gene matches: 5. CDR3: CASSSRDRGYEQYF. The DNA for the CDR3 is TGTGCCAGCAGCTCGCGCGACAGGGGCTACGAGCAGTACTTC.

The J gene is TRBJ2-5, the V gene TRBV7-2; 12 bases match TRBD2. J lost 2 bases, V lost 1 base, and 5 bases had no gene match. The CDR3 is 17 residues long. Germline CDR1 reads SGHTA; CDR2 reads FQGNSA. The CDR3 sequence: CASSLVPLAGGQETQYF. CDR3 coding DNA: TGTGCCAGCAGCTTAGTTCCGCTAGCGGGAGGGCAAGAGACCCAGTACTTC.

The chain has TRBV6-1 and TRBJ2-2; TRBD2 matches at 8 bases. The CDR3 consists of 15 residues. Germline trimming cut 4 bases from V and 1 base from J; bases unmatched to any gene: 2. Germline CDR1 is MNHNS and CDR2 is SASEGT. CDR3 loop: CASSVSGGNTGELFF. The DNA for the CDR3 is TGTGCCAGCAGTGTCAGCGGGGGGAACACCGGGGAGCTGTTTTTT.

The chain has TRBV6-6 and TRBJ1-4; D call uncertain. Trimming removed 2 bases at V and 6 bases at J, with 4 bases between. Germline V gene data show CDR1 as MNHNY and CDR2 as SVGAGI (reference sequence). CDR3 size: 12 residues. DNA of the CDR3: TGTGCCAGCAGTTACCGCTATGAAAAACTGTTTTTT. This codes for CASSYRYEKLFF.

The V call is TRBV5-1, the J call TRBJ2-3; 7 bases line up with TRBD1. The J segment lost 4 bases and the V segment lost 0 bases, leaving 14 bases of the junction unmatched. The CDR3 runs 18 residues. Germline values: CDR1 SGHRS, CDR2 YFSETQ. For the CDR3, the DNA is TGCGCCAGCAGCTTGGTGGGACAGATGACATTAAGGGCAGATACGCAGTATTTT. Its protein product is CASSLVGQMTLRADTQYF.

The CDR3 sequence: CASSEAGRSNQPQHF. CDR3 bases: TGTGCCAGCAGTGAAGCGGGGAGGTCCAATCAGCCCCAGCATTTT. The rearrangement links TRBV6-1 to TRBJ1-5; D gene unclear. The V end lost 0 bases, the J end lost 3 bases, and 9 bases lay between the germline ends. Germline-derived CDR1 and CDR2 are MNHNS and SASEGT. The CDR3 sequence is 15 residues long.